The clone carrying this T cell receptor beta chain was seen more than once but under ten times. Germline loops: CDR1 SGHRS, CDR2 YFSETQ. Germline trimming cut 4 bases from V and 2 bases from J; bases unmatched to any gene: 14. The CDR3 is 20 residues long. The source of the sample is a study of T-cell reconstitution after alpha-beta-depleted transplantation in children. The authors prepared the TCRbeta library with unique molecular identifiers. TCRdb processed the PCR reads anew with MiXCR; each CDR3 protein has one entry. The repertoire holds some 300,000 distinct CDR3 sequences, 10% seen once, with about 2.3% in the top ten.

Here the sequenced sample was PBMCs from the stem cell graft donor, taken from the stem cell graft. This chain joins TRBV5-1 and TRBJ2-4; 14 nucleotides align to TRBD2. The sequence was obtained from a human donor who donated a stem cell graft to a child with acute lymphoblastic leukemia. This chain's CDR3 is CASSTTPGTSGSTTKNIQYF. DNA for the CDR3: TGCGCCAGCAGCACCACCCCCGGGACTAGCGGGAGTACAACCAAAAACATTCAGTACTTC.